The 17 T cell receptor beta chains below all came from one sample that was sequenced in a study of OX40 agonist ivuxolimab in advanced cancers. Profiling relied on immunoSEQ multiplex PCR, and the TCRdb table lists in-frame clones only, not all of them. This sample yields approximately 130,000 clones, of which around nine tenths are seen a single time; less than 1.1% belongs to the top ten. Here the sequenced sample was CD4+ or CD8+ T cells sorted from blood, taken in a trial of the OX40 agonist ivuxolimab. These receptors were collected from an adult with an advanced solid tumor such as melanoma, head and neck, liver or kidney cancer.

This clone was observed once. V is TRBV14 and J is TRBJ1-1; D not resolved. The CDR3 is made up of 13 amino acids. The germline gives CDR1 SGHDN, CDR2 FVKESK. V dropped 4 bases and J dropped 7 bases, with 13 bases sitting between them. The CDR3 spells CASSLNPQSEAFF. The CDR3 bases are TGTGCCAGCAGCCTCAACCCTCAGAGTGAAGCTTTCTTT.

The chain has TRBV7-9 and TRBJ2-7; 8 bases agree with TRBD1. This CDR3 comprises 14 residues. V lost 6 bases to trimming and J lost 0 bases; unmatched junction nucleotides: 4. CDR1 is SEHNR and CDR2 is FQNEAQ in the germline V gene (reference sequence). In nucleotides, the CDR3 is TGTGCCAGCAGTACGGACAGGGACTCCTACGAGCAGTACTTC. Residues: CASSTDRDSYEQYF.

The genes are TRBV5-4 and TRBJ2-7; 10 nucleotides agree with TRBD2. The CDR3 loop spans 14 amino acids. V trimming: 0 bases; J trimming: 5 bases; junction bases outside the gene matches: 2. Germline assignment: CDR1 SGHNT and CDR2 YYREEE (reference sequence). CDR3 in DNA: TGTGCCAGCAGCTTGGCTAGCGGGAGCAACGAGCAGTACTTC. As protein: CASSLASGSNEQYF.

This chain uses TRBV18 with TRBJ1-2; maybe TRBD1 (5 bases). The CDR3 has 16 residues. Trimming took off 3 bases at V and 4 bases at J, with 18 bases between the two ends. The germline V gene has CDR1 KGHSH and CDR2 LQKENI. CDR3: CASSPQWLRGTYGYTF. In DNA, the CDR3 is TGTGCCAGCTCACCTCAGTGGTTGAGGGGAACCTATGGCTACACCTTC.

This chain links TRBV5-4 with TRBJ2-3; 14 bases map to TRBD2. J was trimmed by 1 base and V by 4 bases; bases with no gene match: 5. The CDR3 has 17 residues. CDR1 is SGHNT, CDR2 YYREEE, per germline (reference sequence). CDR3 bases: TGTGCCAGCAGCCAGGGACTAGCGGGAGTGGGCACAGATACGCAGTATTTT. Amino acid sequence: CASSQGLAGVGTDTQYF.

The sample holds one count of this clone. This chain connects TRBV10-1 to TRBJ2-3, with D tentatively TRBD2 (6 bases). CDR3 length: 14 residues. Trimming left V 3 bases short and J 3 bases short, with 10 bases between. The germline gives CDR1 WNHNN, CDR2 SYGVQD (reference sequence). The CDR3 spells CASSDSGVTDTQYF. CDR3 DNA sequence: TGCGCCAGCAGTGATTCGGGGGTAACAGATACGCAGTATTTT.

This sequence joins TRBV13 and TRBJ2-5; TRBD1 matches 8 bases. The assigned J gene may be wrong: the sequence end matches TRBJ2-7 better. The CDR3 totals 13 residues. Germline V gene sequence: CDR1 PRHDT, CDR2 FYEKMQ (reference sequence). The CDR3 sequence: CATTTTGADEQYF. CDR3 DNA: TGTGCCACCACCACGACAGGGGCCGACGAGCAGTACTTC.

This clone occurred once. This rearrangement joins TRBV28 to TRBJ2-7; D not certain. The germline V gene has CDR1 MDHEN and CDR2 SYDVKM. This CDR3 has 12 amino acids. Deletions cut 5 bases from V and 3 bases from J, with 8 bases between. The CDR3 spells CASSLNSYEQYF. Here the CDR3 DNA reads TGTGCCAGCAGTCTCAATAGCTACGAGCAGTACTTC.

The chain recombines TRBV6-5 with TRBJ1-3; D is perhaps TRBD1 (6 bases). The CDR3 spans 14 residues. The V gene lost 6 bases and the J gene lost 0 bases, with 9 bases spanning the gap. CDR1 and CDR2 from the germline V gene are MNHEY and SVGAGI. The CDR3 protein is CASSRDTSGNTIYF. DNA of the CDR3: TGTGCCAGCAGCAGGGACACCTCTGGAAACACCATATATTTT.

J is TRBJ1-1 and V is TRBV6-5; no clear D. Trimming removed 3 bases at V and 2 bases at J, with 10 bases between. Germline loops: CDR1 MNHEY, CDR2 SVGAGI. The CDR3 is 14 amino acids. The CDR3 coding sequence is TGTGCCAGCAGTTATTGGGGTTTTAACACTGAAGCTTTCTTT. Amino acids: CASSYWGFNTEAFF.

The gene calls are TRBV7-2 and TRBJ2-2, with D perhaps assigned TRBD1 or TRBD2 (5 bases each). CDR1 and CDR2 from the germline V gene are SGHTA and FQGNSA. V lost 4 bases to trimming and J lost 4 bases, with 10 bases between them. There are 14 residues in the CDR3. CDR3 protein: CASSWGRSTGELFF. The CDR3 DNA sequence: TGTGCCAGCAGCTGGGGACGGTCCACCGGGGAGCTGTTTTTT.

The chain carries TRBV11-2 and TRBJ2-7; TRBD2 matches at 11 bases. The CDR3 spans 14 residues. The V gene end was trimmed by 5 bases and the J gene end by 2 bases; junction bases not matched to a gene: 2. CDR1 and CDR2 (germline): SGHAT, FQNNGV. CDR3 amino acids: CASSTGLAAYEQYF. CDR3 bases: TGTGCCAGCAGCACGGGACTAGCGGCCTACGAGCAGTACTTC.

The gene calls are TRBV28 and TRBJ1-2; a possible D gene is TRBD1 (6 bases). Germline values: CDR1 MDHEN, CDR2 SYDVKM. The CDR3 is 14 amino acids. Trimming removed 11 bases from V and 5 bases from J, with 21 bases in between. The CDR3 DNA sequence: TGTGCCGGACAAAACAGGGTCGCCCCGTATGGCTACACCTTC. It is translated as CAGQNRVAPYGYTF.

Notes on this clone: Different DNA sequences within this sample yield the same CDR3. The chain employs TRBV6-5 and TRBJ1-1; D might be TRBD1 (5 bases). CDR3 size: 13 residues. The germline gives CDR1 MNHEY, CDR2 SVGAGI. With 0 bases removed from V and 5 bases from J, the gap between germline ends came to 7 bases. Written as DNA, the CDR3 is TGTGCCAGCAGTTACTCGAGGGGAACTGAAGCTTTCTTT. Translating it yields CASSYSRGTEAFF.

This clone turned up a few times. The rearrangement joins TRBV5-1 to TRBJ2-3; D is perhaps TRBD2 (5 bases). Germline CDR1 and CDR2: SGHRS and YFSETQ. Trimming removed 2 bases at V and 0 bases at J, with 16 bases between. The CDR3 extends over 17 amino acids. CDR3 amino acids: CASSFDYRDISTDTQYF. The CDR3 DNA follows: TGCGCCAGCAGCTTCGACTACCGGGATATTAGCACAGATACGCAGTATTTT.

CDR3 in amino acids: CATSPSSANEKLFF. CDR3 nucleotide sequence: TGTGCCACCTCCCCCAGCAGTGCTAATGAAAAACTGTTTTTT. The chain couples TRBV13 to TRBJ1-4; no clear D gene. The V end was cut by 10 bases, the J end by 3 bases, with 15 bases between. Germline CDR1 reads PRHDT; CDR2 reads FYEKMQ (reference sequence). The length of the CDR3 is 14 residues.

The chain links TRBV7-6 to TRBJ2-1; D is unresolved. V was cut by 1 base and J by 7 bases, with 14 bases left in between. The CDR3 spans 15 residues. Germline V gene lookup returns CDR1 SGHVS and CDR2 FNYEAQ. Here the CDR3 reads CASSLGTPPVNEQFF. CDR3 in DNA: TGTGCCAGCAGCTTAGGCACTCCACCCGTAAATGAGCAGTTCTTC.